The following is a TCR beta chain sequence with its context. Antigen specificity is unknown. Unmatched junction bases numbered 6, after V lost 5 bases and J lost 6 bases. The germline V gene has CDR1 MRHNA and CDR2 SNTAGT. The CDR3 sequence is 15 residues long. These data are taken from a study of cytomegalovirus exposure and HLA in healthy donors. Study-wide points: Follow-up analysis later connected one missense variant in DCLRE1C with trimming of TCR beta V- and J-genes. Later work associated roughly 17,000 TCR beta sequences with HLA alleles at 0.05 false discovery rate.

The PCR contained 60 Vbeta and 13 Jbeta primers. Profiled with immunoSEQ multiplex PCR; TCRdb holds only in-frame clones, not every one. This sample has roughly 250,000 clones; approximately 80% occur once, and the top ten carry 0.3% to 0.35%. V usage is TRBV6-4 and J usage is TRBJ2-1, with TRBD2 identical over 11 bases. Sequencing was performed on PBMCs. This receptor was identified in a girl aged 2 to 10 in good health and CMV-seronegative. CDR3 loop: CASSIAGGPGNEQFF. The CDR3 DNA reads as TGTGCCAGCAGTATAGCGGGAGGGCCTGGCAATGAGCAGTTCTTC.